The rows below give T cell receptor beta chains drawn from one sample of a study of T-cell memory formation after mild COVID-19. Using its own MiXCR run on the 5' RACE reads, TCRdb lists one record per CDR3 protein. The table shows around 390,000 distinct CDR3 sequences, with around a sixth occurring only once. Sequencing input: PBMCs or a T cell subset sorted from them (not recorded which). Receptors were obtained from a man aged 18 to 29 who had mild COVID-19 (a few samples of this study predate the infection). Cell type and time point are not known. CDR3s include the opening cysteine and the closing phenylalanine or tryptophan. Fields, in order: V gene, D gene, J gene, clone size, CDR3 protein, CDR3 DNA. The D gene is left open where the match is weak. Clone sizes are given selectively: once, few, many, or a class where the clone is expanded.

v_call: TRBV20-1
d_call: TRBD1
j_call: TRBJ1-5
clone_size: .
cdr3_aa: CSARRGTADQPQHF
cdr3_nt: TGCAGTGCTAGACGTGGGACAGCCGATCAGCCCCAGCATTTT

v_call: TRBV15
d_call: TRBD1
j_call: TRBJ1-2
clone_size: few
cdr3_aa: CATSRGGTGVVYTF
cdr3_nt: TGTGCCACCAGCAGAGGAGGTACAGGGGTTGTCTACACCTTC

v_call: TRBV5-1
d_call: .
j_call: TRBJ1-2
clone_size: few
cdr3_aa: CASSLERGGYTF
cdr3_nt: TGCGCCAGCAGCTTGGAGAGGGGTGGCTACACCTTC

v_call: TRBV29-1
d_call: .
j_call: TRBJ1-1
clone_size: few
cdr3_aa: CSVSLHGRRNTEAFF
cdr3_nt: TGCAGCGTTTCCCTTCACGGCCGGAGGAACACTGAAGCTTTCTTT

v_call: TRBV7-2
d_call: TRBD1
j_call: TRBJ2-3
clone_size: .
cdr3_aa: CASRPPDRESTDTQYF
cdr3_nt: TGTGCCAGCAGACCCCCAGACAGGGAAAGCACAGATACGCAGTATTTT

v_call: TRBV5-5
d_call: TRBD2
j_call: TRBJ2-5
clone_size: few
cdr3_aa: CASSSRTSGGQETQYF
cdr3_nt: TGTGCCAGCAGCTCCAGGACTAGCGGGGGGCAAGAGACCCAGTACTTC

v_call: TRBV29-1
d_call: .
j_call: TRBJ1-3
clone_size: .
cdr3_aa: CSVRGGNTIYF
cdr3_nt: TGCAGCGTACGAGGGGGAAACACCATATATTTT

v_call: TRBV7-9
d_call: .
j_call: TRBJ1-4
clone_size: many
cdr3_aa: CASSSRVGLNEKLFF
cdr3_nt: TGTGCCAGCAGCTCTAGGGTGGGATTAAATGAAAAACTGTTTTTT

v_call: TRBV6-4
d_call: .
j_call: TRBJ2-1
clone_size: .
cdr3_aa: CASSEEGRYEQFF
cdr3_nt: TGTGCCAGCAGTGAGGAGGGGAGGTATGAGCAGTTCTTC

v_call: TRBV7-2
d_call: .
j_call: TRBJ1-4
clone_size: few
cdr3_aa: CASSQWMGGKLFF
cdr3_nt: TGTGCCAGCAGCCAATGGATGGGGGGAAAACTGTTTTTT

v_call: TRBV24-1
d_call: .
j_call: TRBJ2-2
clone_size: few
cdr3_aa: CATLDTNTGELFF
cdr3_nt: TGTGCCACCCTCGACACGAACACCGGGGAGCTGTTTTTT

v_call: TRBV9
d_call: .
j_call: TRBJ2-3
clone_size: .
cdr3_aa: CASSVEADSTDTQYF
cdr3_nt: TGTGCCAGCAGCGTAGAGGCAGATAGCACAGATACGCAGTATTTT

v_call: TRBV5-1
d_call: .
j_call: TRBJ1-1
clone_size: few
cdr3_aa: CASSNRQTNTEAFF
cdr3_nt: TGCGCCAGCAGCAACAGACAGACGAACACTGAAGCTTTCTTT

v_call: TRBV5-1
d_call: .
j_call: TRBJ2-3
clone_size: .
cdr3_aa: CASSFGRTRHTDTQYF
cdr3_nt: TGCGCCAGCAGCTTTGGAAGGACACGCCACACAGATACGCAGTATTTT

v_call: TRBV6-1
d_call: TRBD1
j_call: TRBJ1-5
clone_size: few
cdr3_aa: CASSGFTGGDQPQHF
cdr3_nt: TGTGCCAGCAGTGGATTTACAGGGGGCGATCAGCCCCAGCATTTT

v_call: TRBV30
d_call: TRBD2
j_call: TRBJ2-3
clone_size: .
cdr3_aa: CAWRGGGRDTQYF
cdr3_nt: TGTGCCTGGAGGGGCGGGGGGCGAGATACGCAGTATTTT

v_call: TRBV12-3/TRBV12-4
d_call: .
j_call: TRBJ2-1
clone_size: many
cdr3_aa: CASSPTGGPYNEQFF
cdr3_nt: TGTGCCAGCAGCCCGACGGGGGGCCCCTACAATGAGCAGTTCTTC

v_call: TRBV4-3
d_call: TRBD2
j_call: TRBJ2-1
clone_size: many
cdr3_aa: CASSQDPGGYNEQFF
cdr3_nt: TGCGCCAGCAGCCAAGATCCGGGGGGCTACAATGAGCAGTTCTTC

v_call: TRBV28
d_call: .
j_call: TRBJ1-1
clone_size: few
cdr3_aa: CASSWRGSEAFF
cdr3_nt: TGTGCCAGCAGTTGGCGGGGATCTGAAGCTTTCTTT

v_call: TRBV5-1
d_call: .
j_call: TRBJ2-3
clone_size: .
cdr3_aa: CASSLGQPRTDTQYF
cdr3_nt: TGCGCCAGCAGCTTGGGACAACCAAGGACAGATACGCAGTATTTT

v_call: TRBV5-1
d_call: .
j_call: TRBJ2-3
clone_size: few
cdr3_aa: CASRVRGTSTDTQYF
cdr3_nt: TGCGCCAGCAGGGTCCGAGGAACTAGCACAGATACGCAGTATTTT

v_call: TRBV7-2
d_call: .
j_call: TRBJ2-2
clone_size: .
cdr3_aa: CASSLGRLPGVGELFF
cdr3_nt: TGTGCCAGCAGCCTAGGACGCCTCCCAGGCGTCGGGGAGCTGTTTTTT

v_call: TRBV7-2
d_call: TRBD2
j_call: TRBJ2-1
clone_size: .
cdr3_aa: CASSHPASGNEQFF
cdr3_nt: TGTGCCAGCAGCCACCCCGCTAGCGGTAATGAGCAGTTCTTC

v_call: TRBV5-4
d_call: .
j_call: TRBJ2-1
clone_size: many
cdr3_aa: CASSFGAPDYNEQFF
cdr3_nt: TGTGCCAGCAGCTTTGGTGCGCCTGACTACAATGAGCAGTTCTTC

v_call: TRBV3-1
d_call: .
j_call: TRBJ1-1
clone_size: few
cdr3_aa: CASSAEGFSEAFF
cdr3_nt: TGTGCCAGCAGTGCCGAGGGTTTCTCTGAAGCTTTCTTT

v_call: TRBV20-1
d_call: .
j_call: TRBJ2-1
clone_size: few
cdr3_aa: CSAPEQTLYNEQFF
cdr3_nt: TGCAGTGCCCCGGAGCAGACCCTCTACAATGAGCAGTTCTTC

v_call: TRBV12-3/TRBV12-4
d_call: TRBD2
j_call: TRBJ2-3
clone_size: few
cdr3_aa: CASSPRLAGATDTQYF
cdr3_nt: TGTGCCAGCAGTCCCCGACTAGCGGGGGCCACAGATACGCAGTATTTT

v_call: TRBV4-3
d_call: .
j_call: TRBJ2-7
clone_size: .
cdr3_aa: CASSQDRSVYEQYF
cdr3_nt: TGCGCCAGCAGCCAAGATCGTTCTGTCTACGAGCAGTACTTC

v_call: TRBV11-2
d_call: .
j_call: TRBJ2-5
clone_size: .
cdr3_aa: CASNEDEDQETQYF
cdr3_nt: TGTGCCAGCAACGAGGACGAGGACCAAGAGACCCAGTACTTC

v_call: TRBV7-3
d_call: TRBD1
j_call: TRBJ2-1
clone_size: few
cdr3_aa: CASSSTGFEQFF
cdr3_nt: TGTGCCAGCAGCTCGACAGGGTTTGAGCAGTTCTTC

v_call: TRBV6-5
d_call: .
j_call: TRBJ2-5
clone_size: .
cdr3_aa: CASSYSVTGHGGETQYF
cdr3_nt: TGTGCCAGCAGTTACTCCGTGACGGGACACGGGGGAGAGACCCAGTACTTC

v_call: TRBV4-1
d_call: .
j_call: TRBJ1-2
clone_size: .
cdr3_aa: CASSQEQGNYGYTF
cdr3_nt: TGCGCCAGCAGCCAAGAGCAGGGTAACTATGGCTACACCTTC

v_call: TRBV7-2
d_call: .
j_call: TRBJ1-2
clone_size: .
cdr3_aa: CASSLMGSGYTF
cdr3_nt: TGTGCCAGCAGCTTAATGGGGAGCGGCTACACCTTC

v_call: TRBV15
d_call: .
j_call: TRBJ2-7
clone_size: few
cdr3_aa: CATSSIRGVIAYEQYF
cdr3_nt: TGTGCCACCAGCAGCATAAGAGGGGTTATTGCCTACGAGCAGTACTTC

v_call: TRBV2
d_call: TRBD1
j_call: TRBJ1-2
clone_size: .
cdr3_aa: CASRSDIDRVYGYTF
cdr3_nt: TGTGCCAGCAGGTCGGACATTGACAGGGTATATGGCTACACCTTC

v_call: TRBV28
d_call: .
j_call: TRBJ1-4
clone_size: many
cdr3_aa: CASSPFGTGRGRGEKLFF
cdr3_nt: TGTGCCAGCAGCCCATTTGGCACAGGGCGGGGACGTGGGGAAAAACTGTTTTTT

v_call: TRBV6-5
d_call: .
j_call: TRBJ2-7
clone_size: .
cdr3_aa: CATGDRPNSYEQYF
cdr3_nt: TGTGCCACCGGAGACAGACCAAACTCCTACGAGCAGTACTTC

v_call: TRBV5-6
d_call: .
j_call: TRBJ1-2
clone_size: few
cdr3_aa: CASSYDTEGYTF
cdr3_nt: TGTGCCAGCAGCTACGATACGGAAGGCTACACCTTC

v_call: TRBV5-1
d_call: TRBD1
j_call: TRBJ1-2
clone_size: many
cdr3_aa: CASSLGTPTGLYNYGYTF
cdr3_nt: TGCGCCAGCAGCTTGGGGACTCCGACAGGGCTGTATAACTATGGCTACACCTTC

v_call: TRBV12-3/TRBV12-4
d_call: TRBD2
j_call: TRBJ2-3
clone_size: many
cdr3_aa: CASSPRTSGGADTQYF
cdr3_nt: TGTGCCAGCAGTCCCCGGACTAGCGGGGGGGCGGATACGCAGTATTTT

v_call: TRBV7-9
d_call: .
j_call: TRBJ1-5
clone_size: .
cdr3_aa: CASSPTGDSNQPQHF
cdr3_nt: TGTGCCAGCAGCCCTACAGGTGATAGCAATCAGCCCCAGCATTTT

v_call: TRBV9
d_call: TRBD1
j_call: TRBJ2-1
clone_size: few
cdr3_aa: CASSAPGQGSVDEQFF
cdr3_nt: TGTGCCAGCAGCGCACCGGGACAGGGGTCGGTGGATGAGCAGTTCTTC